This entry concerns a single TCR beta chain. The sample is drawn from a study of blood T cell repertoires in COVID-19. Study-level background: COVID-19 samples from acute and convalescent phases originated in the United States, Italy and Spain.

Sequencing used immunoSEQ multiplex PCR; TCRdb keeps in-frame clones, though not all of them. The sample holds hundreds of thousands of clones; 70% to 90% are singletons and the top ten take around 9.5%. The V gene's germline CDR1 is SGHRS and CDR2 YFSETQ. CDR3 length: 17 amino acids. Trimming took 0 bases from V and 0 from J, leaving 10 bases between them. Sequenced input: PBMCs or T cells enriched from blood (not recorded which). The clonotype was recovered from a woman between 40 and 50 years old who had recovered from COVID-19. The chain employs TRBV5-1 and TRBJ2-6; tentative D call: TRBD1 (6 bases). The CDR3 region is CASSLEGVSSGANVLTF. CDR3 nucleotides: TGCGCCAGCAGCTTGGAGGGGGTGTCCTCTGGGGCCAACGTCCTGACTTTC.